Listed below are T cell receptor beta chains from one sample, sequenced in a study of shared clonotypes between healthy human individuals. Sequenced by immunoSEQ multiplex PCR; TCRdb stores in-frame clones only, minus some. The sample includes under 2.5 million clones, about 90% of them seen just once. The sample consisted of naive CD4+ T cells from PBMCs. These receptors originate from a man aged 18-30 years in good health. Some clones in this sample may be carry-over from other donors' samples. Each CDR3 is given with its conserved first and last residue. The D gene is left open where the match is weak. Part of the rows lack a size; the others show once, few, many or a class for expanded clones.

v_gene: TRBV5-4; len: 14; j_gene: TRBJ1-2; d_gene: NA; abundance: NA; CDR3nt: TGTGCCAGCAGCTTGCCGGGGGCGTTTCCTGGCTACACCTTC; CDR3aa: CASSLPGAFPGYTF
v_gene: TRBV5-8; len: 16; j_gene: TRBJ2-7; d_gene: NA; abundance: NA; CDR3nt: TGTGCCAGCAGCTTTACGGCTGGCTTTAGGATTTACGAGCAGTACTTC; CDR3aa: CASSFTAGFRIYEQYF
v_gene: TRBV2; len: 14; j_gene: TRBJ1-4; d_gene: TRBD1; abundance: few; CDR3nt: TGTGCCAGCAGTAAACAGGGGACTAATGAAAAACTGTTTTTT; CDR3aa: CASSKQGTNEKLFF
v_gene: TRBV11-2; len: 14; j_gene: TRBJ2-3; d_gene: NA; abundance: once; CDR3nt: TGTGCCAGCAGCGAGACTAGGGGGGCAGATACGCAGTATTTT; CDR3aa: CASSETRGADTQYF
v_gene: TRBV28; len: 14; j_gene: TRBJ2-1; d_gene: NA; abundance: NA; CDR3nt: TGTGCCAGCAGTCCGCCGGGGACCTACAATGAGCAGTTCTTC; CDR3aa: CASSPPGTYNEQFF
v_gene: TRBV6-8; len: 16; j_gene: TRBJ1-5; d_gene: NA; abundance: NA; CDR3nt: TGTGCCAGCAGTTACTCGGGGCAGGGGATGGATCAGCCCCAGCATTTT; CDR3aa: CASSYSGQGMDQPQHF
v_gene: TRBV4-3; len: 15; j_gene: TRBJ2-7; d_gene: TRBD1; abundance: NA; CDR3nt: TGCGCCAGCAGCCCCCGGGACAGGGGGTCCTACGAGCAGTACTTC; CDR3aa: CASSPRDRGSYEQYF
v_gene: TRBV11-1; len: 14; j_gene: TRBJ2-3; d_gene: NA; abundance: NA; CDR3nt: TGTGCCAGCAGCTTAGAAGGGGGAGCAGATACGCAGTATTTT; CDR3aa: CASSLEGGADTQYF
v_gene: TRBV21-1; len: 14; j_gene: TRBJ1-2; d_gene: NA; abundance: NA; CDR3nt: TGTGCCAGCAGCAAAAAGGGCAGCCTCTATGGCTACACCTTC; CDR3aa: CASSKKGSLYGYTF
v_gene: TRBV2; len: 14; j_gene: TRBJ2-7; d_gene: TRBD1; abundance: once; CDR3nt: TGTGCCAGCAGTGGGGACAGGGGCTGGGACGAGCAGTACTTC; CDR3aa: CASSGDRGWDEQYF
v_gene: TRBV21-1; len: 18; j_gene: TRBJ2-5; d_gene: NA; abundance: NA; CDR3nt: TGTGCCAGCAGCAAATCCCCCCTTCCGGCGGGAAGGGGGGAGACCCAGTACTTC; CDR3aa: CASSKSPLPAGRGETQYF
v_gene: TRBV29-1; len: 12; j_gene: TRBJ2-4; d_gene: TRBD1; abundance: NA; CDR3nt: TGCAGCGTTAGGGACAGCAAAAACATTCAGTACTTC; CDR3aa: CSVRDSKNIQYF
v_gene: TRBV5-4; len: 14; j_gene: TRBJ2-7; d_gene: NA; abundance: NA; CDR3nt: TGTGCCAGCAGCTTGGAGGGCGGAACCTACGAGCAGTACTTC; CDR3aa: CASSLEGGTYEQYF
v_gene: TRBV4-2; len: 14; j_gene: TRBJ2-7; d_gene: TRBD1; abundance: NA; CDR3nt: TGTGCCAGCAGCCAAGATCGCCAGGGGGAGAAGCAGTACTTC; CDR3aa: CASSQDRQGEKQYF
v_gene: TRBV2; len: 15; j_gene: TRBJ2-7; d_gene: TRBD2; abundance: NA; CDR3nt: TGTGCCAGCAGGTTCTCCGGGACTAGCGGCTACGAGCAGTACTTC; CDR3aa: CASRFSGTSGYEQYF
v_gene: TRBV13; len: 14; j_gene: TRBJ2-5; d_gene: NA; abundance: NA; CDR3nt: TGTGCCAGCAGCTCAATGGGGGACAAAGAGACCCAGTACTTC; CDR3aa: CASSSMGDKETQYF
v_gene: TRBV7-9; len: 17; j_gene: TRBJ2-3; d_gene: TRBD1; abundance: NA; CDR3nt: TGTGCCAGCAGCTTAGTACGGACAGGGCGAGCCACAGATACGCAGTATTTT; CDR3aa: CASSLVRTGRATDTQYF
v_gene: TRBV4-3; len: 15; j_gene: TRBJ1-2; d_gene: NA; abundance: NA; CDR3nt: TGCGCCAGCAGCCAAGATTTCGGCGGCTCTACAGGCTACACCTTC; CDR3aa: CASSQDFGGSTGYTF
v_gene: TRBV2; len: 15; j_gene: TRBJ2-2; d_gene: TRBD2; abundance: NA; CDR3nt: TGTGCCAGCACGCCGCTAGCGGGAAGCACCGGGGAGCTGTTTTTT; CDR3aa: CASTPLAGSTGELFF
v_gene: TRBV29-1; len: 13; j_gene: TRBJ2-7; d_gene: NA; abundance: NA; CDR3nt: TGCAGCGTTGAAGGCCCGGGGGGCGACGAGCAGTACTTC; CDR3aa: CSVEGPGGDEQYF
v_gene: TRBV2; len: 16; j_gene: TRBJ2-1; d_gene: TRBD2; abundance: NA; CDR3nt: TGTGCCAGCAGGGATGGACTAGCGGGAAAGGCCAATGAGCAGTTCTTC; CDR3aa: CASRDGLAGKANEQFF
v_gene: TRBV28; len: 14; j_gene: TRBJ2-5; d_gene: NA; abundance: NA; CDR3nt: TGTGCCAGCAGCCTTGTCCAGGCACAAGAGACCCAGTACTTC; CDR3aa: CASSLVQAQETQYF
v_gene: TRBV4-3; len: 18; j_gene: TRBJ1-3; d_gene: TRBD1; abundance: NA; CDR3nt: TGCGCCAGCAGCCAAGATCTGGCGACAGGGTCAGGAGGAAACACCATATATTTT; CDR3aa: CASSQDLATGSGGNTIYF
v_gene: TRBV11-1; len: 13; j_gene: TRBJ2-2; d_gene: NA; abundance: NA; CDR3nt: TGTGCCAGCAGCCTCACGGGGAGCGGGGAGCTGTTTTTT; CDR3aa: CASSLTGSGELFF
v_gene: TRBV4-1; len: 17; j_gene: TRBJ2-2; d_gene: TRBD2; abundance: NA; CDR3nt: TGCGCCAGCAGCCAGACAACCGGGACTAGCGTCTCCGGGGAGCTGTTTTTT; CDR3aa: CASSQTTGTSVSGELFF
v_gene: TRBV28; len: 15; j_gene: TRBJ2-2; d_gene: NA; abundance: NA; CDR3nt: TGTGCCAGCAGTTTTCCGGGACATGGTTCCGGGGAGCTGTTTTTT; CDR3aa: CASSFPGHGSGELFF